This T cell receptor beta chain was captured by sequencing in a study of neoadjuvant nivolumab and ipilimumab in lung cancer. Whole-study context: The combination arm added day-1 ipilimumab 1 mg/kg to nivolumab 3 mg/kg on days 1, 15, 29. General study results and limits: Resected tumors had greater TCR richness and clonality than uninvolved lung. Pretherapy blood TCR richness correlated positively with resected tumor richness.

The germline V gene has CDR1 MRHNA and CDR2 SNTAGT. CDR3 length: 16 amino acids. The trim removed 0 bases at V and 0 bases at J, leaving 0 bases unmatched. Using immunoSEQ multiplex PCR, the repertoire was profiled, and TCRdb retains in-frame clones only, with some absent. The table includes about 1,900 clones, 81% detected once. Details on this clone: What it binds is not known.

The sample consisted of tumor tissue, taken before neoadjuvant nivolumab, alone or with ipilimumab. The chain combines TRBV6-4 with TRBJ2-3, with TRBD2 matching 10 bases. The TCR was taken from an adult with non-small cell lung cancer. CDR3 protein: CASSDSTSGSTDTQYF. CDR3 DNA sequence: TGTGCCAGCAGTGACTCGACTAGCGGGAGCACAGATACGCAGTATTTT.